Below, 10 T cell receptor beta chains from the same sample are listed, as sequenced in a study of blood T cells in healthy people across ages. A J-beta primer mix and a sample-barcoded 5' primer were used in a second PCR of roughly 7 to 12 cycles. TCRdb called the 5' RACE reads again in MiXCR, with one record for every CDR3 protein. The table lists around 1,700,000 distinct CDR3 sequences, over 25% of them singletons, with over 7% in the top ten. Sequenced: blood. These receptors were collected from a woman aged 25 to 39 in good health.

This chain links TRBV29-1 with TRBJ2-3, with D uncertain. Germline V CDR1 and CDR2: SQVTM, ANQGSEA. The V gene lost 4 bases and the J gene lost 6 bases, with 5 bases spanning the gap. The CDR3 is made up of 10 amino acids. The CDR3 DNA is TGCAGCGTTGTAAGGGATACGCAGTATTTT. Translating it yields CSVVRDTQYF.

This clonotype came up many times. This rearrangement joins TRBV28 to TRBJ2-5, with D possibly TRBD1 on 6 matching bases. V gave up 10 bases and J gave up 1 base, with 10 bases separating them. The CDR3 contains 12 residues. The germline CDR1 and CDR2 sequences are MDHEN and SYDVKM. CDR3 region: CATWDIQETQYF. As DNA, the CDR3 is TGTGCCACCTGGGACATCCAAGAGACCCAGTACTTC.

This clonotype appeared a few times. The rearrangement links TRBV6-2 or TRBV6-3 to TRBJ1-5; D is unresolved. Germline-derived CDR1 and CDR2 are MNHEY and SVGEGT. The CDR3 is made up of 13 amino acids. V was pared by 5 bases and J by 4 bases, with 9 bases between. The CDR3 is CASSIMSNQPQHF. DNA of the CDR3: TGTGCCAGCAGTATAATGTCTAATCAGCCCCAGCATTTT.

V usage is TRBV4-2 and J usage is TRBJ1-6, with a tentative D call TRBD1 (5 bases). Trimming removed 4 bases at V and 5 bases at J, with 12 bases between. CDR3 size: 15 residues. Germline V gene sequence: CDR1 LGHNA, CDR2 YNFKEQ. The CDR3 spells CASSRLEQDNSPLHF. The CDR3 nucleotides read TGTGCCAGCAGCCGCCTAGAACAGGATAATTCACCCCTCCACTTT.

A note on this clonotype: A single base separates this from a much larger clone, so it may be a read error. This chain connects TRBV6-5 to TRBJ2-4; D unclear. The J call is in doubt because the DNA end fits TRBJ2-7 better. The CDR3 spans 13 residues. Germline CDR1 MNHEY, CDR2 SVGAGI. The CDR3 here is CASSYFRFYEQYF. The CDR3 DNA sequence: TGTGCCAGCAGTTACTTCCGATTCTACGAGCAGTACTTC.

V gene TRBV20-1 combines with J gene TRBJ2-1; D possibly corresponds to TRBD2 (6 bases). This CDR3 has 16 amino acids. Germline V gives CDR1 DFQATT, CDR2 SNEGSKA (reference sequence). V dropped 0 bases and J dropped 10 bases, with 22 bases sitting between them. CDR3 sequence (DNA): TGCAGTGCTAGAGATTGGGGGACCCGGGGGTCCTACGAGCAGTTCTTC. Translated: CSARDWGTRGSYEQFF.

Ten or more counts support this clonotype. V gene TRBV30 combines with J gene TRBJ2-1, with 10 bases aligning to TRBD2. This CDR3 is 14 amino acids long. The trim removed 3 bases at V and 7 bases at J, leaving 6 bases unmatched. Germline CDR1 GTSNPN, CDR2 SVGIG (reference sequence). CDR3 residues: CAWRSGRAGNEQFF. DNA of the CDR3: TGTGCCTGGAGAAGCGGGAGGGCGGGTAATGAGCAGTTCTTC. Variable domain in full (rest from reference TRBV30 and TRBJ2-1): SQTIHQWPATLVQPVGSPLSLECTVEGTSNPNLYWYRQAAGRGLQLLFYSVGIGQISSEVPQNLSASRPQDRQFILSSKKLLLSDSGFYLCAWRSGRAGNEQFFGPGTRLTVL.

CDR3 nucleotides: TGCAGCGTCCCCCCGGGTACAGGGGACACTGAAGCTTTCTTT. Protein product: CSVPPGTGDTEAFF. The genes are TRBV29-1 and TRBJ1-1; 7 nucleotides match TRBD1. Looked up from germline, CDR1 is SQVTM and CDR2 is ANQGSEA. This CDR3 is 14 amino acids long. The V and J ends lost 6 bases and 3 bases, in that order; junction bases with no gene match: 10.

In DNA, the CDR3 is TGTGCCAGCAGCTTAGTCCTAGGTACTTACAATGAGCAGTTCTTC. Amino acids: CASSLVLGTYNEQFF. J is TRBJ2-1 and V is TRBV11-2, with D hard to call. Trimming shortened V by 1 base and J by 4 bases, and 11 bases separated the two germline ends. The CDR3 runs 15 residues. Germline CDR1 is SGHAT and CDR2 is FQNNGV.

The rearrangement links TRBV6-6 to TRBJ1-4; D remains unclear. Germline loops: CDR1 MNHNY, CDR2 SVGAGI (reference sequence). The CDR3 is 13 residues long. Trimming left V 9 bases short and J 4 bases short, with 12 bases between. The CDR3 DNA sequence: TGTGCCAGTAGCACCAACTATAATGAAAAACTGTTTTTT. It yields the protein CASSTNYNEKLFF.